The present T cell receptor beta chain was sequenced within a study of OX40 agonist ivuxolimab in advanced cancers. Looking at the study overall: Anti-PD-1, anti-PD-L1 or anti-CTLA-4 therapy given earlier was allowed, and approximately 40% had some.

Germline CDR1 WNHNN, CDR2 SYGVQD (reference sequence). The CDR3 loop spans 12 amino acids. Trimming cost V 8 bases and J 8 bases, with 12 bases left between them. The method was immunoSEQ multiplex PCR; TCRdb's version includes in-frame clones alone and lacks a portion of them. The table lists nearly 50,000 clones, roughly 90% of them singletons. Of note for this clone: Its antigen is unidentified.

Findings and limits, study-wide: With doses of 0.1 to 3.0 mg/kg, CD4+ and CD8+ blood T cells had undergone clonal expansion by week 6. Averaging showed that CD8+ T cells had more expanded clones than CD4+ did.

The receptor was derived from an adult with an advanced solid tumor such as melanoma, head and neck, liver or kidney cancer. This chain uses TRBV10-1 with TRBJ2-2; unclear D gene. The sequences come from CD4+ or CD8+ T cells sorted from blood, collected in a trial of the OX40 agonist ivuxolimab. The CDR3 protein is CASASTGGELFF. CDR3 nucleotides: TGCGCCAGCGCCTCGACTGGAGGGGAGCTGTTTTTT.